This passage covers 27 T cell receptor beta chains from one sample sequenced in a study of T cells after posttransplantation cyclophosphamide. Sequencing was performed with immunoSEQ multiplex PCR; in TCRdb, only in-frame clones are kept and a portion is missing. The data show around 17,000 clones, more than 80% seen once. Controls had myeloablative marrow grafts with methotrexate and calcineurin inhibitor, sampled at 1 year. The sequencing used PBMCs, collected roughly 460 days after allogeneic stem cell transplant with calcineurin inhibitor and methotrexate. The receptors derive from a male patient younger than 45 who received an allogeneic stem cell transplant from an unrelated donor, was CMV-positive, and had acute and chronic GVHD. Among the T cells, some may be from the graft donor.

This clone appeared a single time. This sequence joins TRBV9 and TRBJ1-1, with D tentatively TRBD1 (5 bases). This CDR3 contains 14 residues. Trimming left V 1 base short and J 4 bases short, with 11 bases between. CDR1 is SGDLS, CDR2 YYNGEE, per germline. Written as DNA, the CDR3 is TGTGCCAGCAGCGTAACCCAGGGCTCCACTGAAGCTTTCTTT. Protein product: CASSVTQGSTEAFF.

This chain connects TRBV10-3 to TRBJ2-3, with TRBD1 as a possible D gene (6 bases). V was clipped by 2 bases and J by 2 bases, with 8 bases between them. CDR1 and CDR2 from the germline V gene are ENHRY and SYGVKD. The CDR3 is 14 residues long. CDR3: CAISEGQSTDTQYF. CDR3 DNA: TGTGCCATCAGTGAGGGACAGTCCACAGATACGCAGTATTTT.

The chain links TRBV28 to TRBJ1-2; no clear D gene. The CDR3 loop spans 13 amino acids. The germline V gene encodes CDR1 MDHEN and CDR2 SYDVKM. Trimming shortened V by 5 bases and J by 7 bases, and 14 bases separated the two germline ends. The CDR3 bases are TGTGCCAGCAGTCCCAAAACGGCTAGTGGCTACACCTTC. It is translated as CASSPKTASGYTF.

This sequence joins TRBV15 and TRBJ2-6; 11 nucleotides match TRBD1. V shed 4 bases and J 0 bases; nucleotides not matched to a gene: 2. The CDR3 extends over 17 amino acids. The germline V gene encodes CDR1 LNHNV and CDR2 YYDKDF (reference sequence). The CDR3 sequence is CATSTGTGGSGANVLTF. The CDR3 DNA reads TGTGCCACCAGCACCGGGACAGGGGGCTCTGGGGCCAACGTCCTGACTTTC. Full variable domain (outside the CDR3, taken from reference TRBV15 and TRBJ2-6): DAMVIQNPRYQVTQFGKPVTLSCSQTLNHNVMYWYQQKSSQAPKLLFHYYDKDFNNEADTPDNFQSRRPNTSFCFLDIRSPGLGDTAMYLCATSTGTGGSGANVLTFGAGSRLTVL.

In DNA form, the CDR3 reads TGTGCCAGCAGCTTACTGGGAGGAGCGGGAGGTCCCGGGAATACGCAGTATTTT. This translates into CASSLLGGAGGPGNTQYF. The chain uses TRBV7-8 and TRBJ2-3; 9 bases map to TRBD2. Trimming removed 2 bases from V and 7 bases from J; junction bases left unmatched: 16. CDR3 length equals 18 residues. The germline gives CDR1 SGHVS, CDR2 FQNEAQ.

As regards this clone: Germline is not matched at one junction end, which may reflect a read error. This chain uses TRBV7-7 with TRBJ1-6; D ambiguous. Germline CDR1 and CDR2: SSHAT and FNYEAQ (reference sequence). The CDR3 contains 15 residues. The CDR3 loop is CASSLDAGGNSPLHF. In DNA, the CDR3 is TGTGCTAGCAGCTTAGACGCCGGAGGAAATTCACCCCTCCACTTT. Together with reference TRBV7-7 and TRBJ1-6, the CDR3 gives the full variable domain: GAGVSQSPRYKVTKRGQDVTLRCDPISSHATLYWYQQALGQGPEFLTYFNYEAQPDKSGLPSDRFSAERPEGSISTLTIQRTEQRDSAMYRCASSLDAGGNSPLHFGNGTRLTVT.

The chain has TRBV7-2 and TRBJ1-1; TRBD1 might be the D (6 bases). Germline assignment: CDR1 SGHTA and CDR2 FQGNSA. The CDR3 spans 15 residues. The V end lost 5 bases, the J end lost 2 bases, and 15 bases lay between the germline ends. The CDR3 is CASSAGQILNTEAFF. CDR3 coding DNA: TGTGCCAGCAGCGCCGGACAGATTCTTAACACTGAAGCTTTCTTT.

The rearrangement uses TRBV18 and TRBJ2-7, with 8 bases matching TRBD2. The CDR3 has 15 residues. Unmatched junction bases numbered 7, after V lost 2 bases and J lost 4 bases. CDR1 is KGHSH, CDR2 LQKENI, per germline. The CDR3 reads CASSPGTSAPYEQYF. Here the CDR3 DNA reads TGTGCCAGCTCACCAGGGACTAGTGCCCCGTACGAGCAGTACTTC.

The J gene is TRBJ2-7, the V gene TRBV5-6; D might be TRBD2 (7 bases). The V and J ends lost 2 bases and 0 bases respectively, with 15 bases between them. Germline CDR1 and CDR2: SGHDT and YYEEEE. The CDR3 totals 16 residues. CDR3 protein: CASSFRAGAHSYEQYF. CDR3 DNA: TGTGCCAGCAGCTTCCGGGCGGGGGCCCACTCCTACGAGCAGTACTTC.

V gene TRBV5-1 combines with J gene TRBJ1-6; the D gene is possibly TRBD1 (6 bases). The CDR3 length is 16 residues. Trimming left V 2 bases short and J 8 bases short, with 17 bases between. Germline values: CDR1 SGHRS, CDR2 YFSETQ. The chain's CDR3 is CASSLGAGEIDSPLHF. The CDR3 DNA reads as TGCGCCAGCAGCTTAGGGGCAGGGGAGATTGATTCACCCCTCCACTTT.

The chain is built from TRBV11-3 and TRBJ2-1; D gene ambiguous. V gave up 5 bases and J gave up 8 bases, with 19 bases separating them. The CDR3 contains 15 residues. The V gene's germline CDR1 is SGHNT and CDR2 YENEEA. The chain's CDR3 is CASSPARGSGDEQFF. The CDR3 bases are TGTGCCAGCAGCCCGGCGCGAGGATCTGGCGATGAGCAGTTCTTC. Complete variable domain (other parts from reference TRBV11-3 and TRBJ2-1): EAGVVQSPRYKIIEKKQPVAFWCNPISGHNTLYWYLQNLGQGPELLIRYENEEAVDDSQLPKDRFSAERLKGVDSTLKIQPAELGDSAVYLCASSPARGSGDEQFFGPGTRLTVL.

The rearrangement links TRBV4-3 to TRBJ2-1; TRBD2 might be the D (6 bases). Trimming stripped 0 bases from V and 3 bases from J, with 9 bases between. Germline V gene data show CDR1 as LGHNA and CDR2 as YSLEER. The length of the CDR3 is 15 residues. CDR3 in DNA: TGCGCCAGCAGCCAAGAGGCTAGCGTCTACAATGAGCAGTTCTTC. Its protein is CASSQEASVYNEQFF.

This clone was detected only once. One end of the junction fails to match germline, which may point to a read error. The V gene is TRBV6-6, the J gene TRBJ2-2, with TRBD1 as a possible D gene (7 bases). CDR3 size: 15 residues. Germline values: CDR1 MNHNY, CDR2 SVGAGI (reference sequence). CDR3 amino acids: CASSWSTGYTGGLFF. The CDR3 DNA reads TGTGCCAGCAGTTGGTCGACAGGGTACACCGGGGGGCTGTTTTTT.

This chain uses TRBV7-2 with TRBJ1-1, with 7 bases aligning to TRBD1. V shed 1 base and J 4 bases; nucleotides not matched to a gene: 3. Germline V gene sequence: CDR1 SGHTA, CDR2 FQGNSA. This CDR3 has 14 amino acids. The CDR3 sequence: CASSLGGQATEAFF. CDR3 sequence (DNA): TGTGCCAGCAGCTTAGGTGGACAGGCCACTGAAGCTTTCTTT.

This chain connects TRBV28 to TRBJ1-2; 7 bases map to TRBD1. V lost 6 bases, J lost 7 bases, and 8 bases stayed unmatched. Germline CDR1 is MDHEN and CDR2 is SYDVKM. The CDR3 is 13 amino acids. CDR3 nucleotides: TGTGCCAGCAGAGCTACAGGGGTGGGTGGCTACACCTTC. Translation gives CASRATGVGGYTF.

The V gene is TRBV4-1, the J gene TRBJ2-2; TRBD2 might be the D (5 bases). CDR1 is MGHRA and CDR2 is YSYEKL in the germline V gene. There are 19 residues in the CDR3. The ends were cut back, 3 bases at V and 6 bases at J, with 26 bases in the middle. CDR3 sequence (DNA): TGCGCCAGCAGCCATCCCTTTGCACGGGGTCCCGATGAGGCCGGGGAGCTGTTTTTT. This sequence encodes CASSHPFARGPDEAGELFF.

CDR3 residues: CASTSSLSGTNTQYF. The CDR3, as DNA: TGTGCCAGCACCTCTAGCCTGAGCGGGACTAATACGCAGTATTTT. This chain joins TRBV5-5 and TRBJ2-3, with 7 nucleotides matching TRBD2. CDR1 and CDR2 (germline): SGHKS, YYEKEE (reference sequence). After removal of 6 bases from V and 7 bases from J, the junction contained 14 bases not matched to a gene. This CDR3 contains 15 residues.

V gene TRBV4-3 combines with J gene TRBJ1-4, with 7 bases identical to TRBD1. Per germline, CDR1 LGHNA and CDR2 YSLEER. This CDR3 spans 20 amino acids. Trimming at V came to 2 bases and at J to 6 bases, leaving 21 bases not matched to a gene. CDR3 in DNA: TGCGCCAGCAGCCAACCGCCCCCCGGGACAGCGGAGTTCCGGTATGAAAAACTGTTTTTT. Translating it yields CASSQPPPGTAEFRYEKLFF.

The chain couples TRBV7-3 to TRBJ2-1, with 10 bases lining up with TRBD2. CDR3 size: 16 residues. The junction had 6 bases not matched to a gene; V was cut back by 5 bases and J by 2 bases. Germline V gene sequence: CDR1 SGHTA, CDR2 FQGTGA. This chain's CDR3 is CASSHSGRPPYNEQFF. CDR3 coding DNA: TGTGCCAGCAGCCATAGCGGGAGGCCCCCCTACAATGAGCAGTTCTTC.

The rearrangement links TRBV11-2 to TRBJ2-3; tentatively, D is TRBD2 (5 bases). Trimming pared 2 bases from V and 1 base from J, leaving 13 bases between. Germline CDR1 is SGHAT and CDR2 is FQNNGV. This CDR3 region has 16 residues. CDR3 loop: CASSLQAAGGTDTQYF. The CDR3 coding sequence is TGTGCCAGCAGCTTACAAGCGGCTGGGGGCACAGATACGCAGTATTTT.

CDR3 loop: CASSLDRGNTEAFF. CDR3 sequence (DNA): TGTGCCAGCAGCTTGGACAGGGGAAACACTGAAGCTTTCTTT. The rearrangement uses TRBV5-4 and TRBJ1-1, with TRBD1 identical over 7 bases. This CDR3 comprises 14 residues. Germline CDR1 is SGHNT and CDR2 is YYREEE (reference sequence). The ends lost 0 bases at V and 2 bases at J; junction bases unmatched: 1. The whole variable domain, filled in from reference TRBV5-4 and TRBJ1-1, reads ETGVTQSPTHLIKTRGQQVTLRCSSQSGHNTVSWYQQALGQGPQFIFQYYREEENGRGNFPPRFSGLQFPNYSSELNVNALELDDSALYLCASSLDRGNTEAFFGQGTRLTVV.

The V gene is TRBV4-1, the J gene TRBJ1-3; 8 bases are a match to TRBD1. The CDR3 has 15 residues. V shed 3 bases, J shed 2 bases, and the junction held 3 bases outside the gene matches. Per germline, CDR1 MGHRA and CDR2 YSYEKL. The CDR3 here is CASSQQTGAGNTIYF. In DNA form, the CDR3 reads TGCGCCAGCAGCCAGCAGACAGGGGCTGGAAACACCATATATTTT.

The chain uses TRBV5-5 and TRBJ2-1; 10 nucleotides align to TRBD2. CDR1 is SGHKS and CDR2 is YYEKEE in the germline V gene (reference sequence). V was clipped by 5 bases and J by 2 bases; unmatched bases: 4. CDR3 length equals 15 residues. Here the CDR3 reads CASSSSGGTYNEQFF. DNA for the CDR3: TGTGCCAGCAGTAGTAGCGGGGGGACCTACAATGAGCAGTTCTTC.

A single count supports this clone. The chain employs TRBV10-2 and TRBJ2-3, with 13 bases that match TRBD2. V trimming: 5 bases; J trimming: 2 bases; junction bases outside the gene matches: 10. Germline values: CDR1 WSHSY, CDR2 SAAADI. CDR3 length equals 18 residues. DNA of the CDR3: TGCGCCAGCAGTAGGACTAGCGGGGGTACCCCCGACACAGATACGCAGTATTTT. This translates into CASSRTSGGTPDTDTQYF.

The rearrangement uses TRBV5-1 and TRBJ1-1; D is possibly TRBD1 (5 bases). The CDR3 loop spans 13 amino acids. V shed 3 bases and J shed 3 bases, with 9 bases lying between them. The germline V gene has CDR1 SGHRS and CDR2 YFSETQ. The CDR3 here is CASSSGGDTEAFF. Written as DNA, the CDR3 is TGCGCCAGCAGCTCAGGAGGGGACACTGAAGCTTTCTTT.

The rearrangement links TRBV6-1 to TRBJ2-7, with TRBD1 matching 8 bases. Germline-derived CDR1 and CDR2 are MNHNS and SASEGT. The CDR3 is 12 amino acids. Trimming cost V 7 bases and J 4 bases; bases outside gene matches: 3. CDR3 coding DNA: TGTGCCAGCACCCGGACAGGGTACGAGCAGTACTTC. Residues: CASTRTGYEQYF.

The rearrangement uses TRBV5-1 and TRBJ2-1; 11 nucleotides align to TRBD2. V shed 0 bases and J 4 bases; nucleotides not matched to a gene: 0. The germline V gene encodes CDR1 SGHRS and CDR2 YFSETQ. This CDR3 is 15 amino acids long. Here the CDR3 DNA reads TGCGCCAGCAGCTTGGGACTAGCGGGGTACAATGAGCAGTTCTTC. Amino acids: CASSLGLAGYNEQFF.